One and the same sample provided the 8 T cell receptor beta chains below, sequenced in a study of cytomegalovirus exposure and HLA in healthy donors. Vbeta (60) and Jbeta (13) primers were used in the PCR. Sequenced by immunoSEQ multiplex PCR; TCRdb stores in-frame clones only, minus some. The table includes tens of thousands of clones, approximately 69% detected once. The sequencing sample was made of PBMCs. The origin of the receptors is a woman aged 45-60 years in good health and CMV-seropositive.

V usage is TRBV5-4 and J usage is TRBJ2-7; TRBD1 is a possible D gene (5 bases). V was shortened by 9 bases and J by 7 bases, with 26 bases between the two germline ends. The CDR3 contains 15 residues. Germline V gene sequence: CDR1 SGHNT, CDR2 YYREEE (reference sequence). The CDR3: CATAPKSTQGEEQYF. In DNA form, the CDR3 reads TGTGCCACCGCCCCAAAATCAACCCAAGGGGAAGAGCAGTACTTC.

The chain carries TRBV19 and TRBJ1-5; maybe TRBD1 (5 bases). V shed 3 bases and J shed 6 bases, with 12 bases lying between them. CDR3 length equals 14 residues. The V gene's germline CDR1 is LNHDA and CDR2 SQIVND (reference sequence). CDR3 nucleotide sequence: TGTGCCAGTAGTATTAGGCTGCAGGGTCAGCCCCAGCATTTT. It encodes CASSIRLQGQPQHF.

The chain couples TRBV18 to TRBJ2-3, with unresolved D. Per the germline V gene, CDR1 is KGHSH and CDR2 is LQKENI. Between the trimmed V and J ends, which lost 3 bases and 0 bases, there was a span of 4 bases. The CDR3 has 13 amino acids. CDR3 in DNA: TGTGCCAGCTCACCCTATAGCACAGATACGCAGTATTTT. Translation: CASSPYSTDTQYF.

The chain uses TRBV9 and TRBJ2-7, with 9 bases fitting TRBD1. Germline V gene lookup returns CDR1 SGDLS and CDR2 YYNGEE. Losses at the gene ends were 0 bases for V and 2 bases for J; bases not matched to a gene: 6. The length of the CDR3 is 16 residues. CDR3 in DNA: TGTGCCAGCAGCGTAGCTGGGACAGGGCTTACCTACGAGCAGTACTTC. Residues: CASSVAGTGLTYEQYF.

The rearrangement joins TRBV7-6 to TRBJ2-5, with D maybe TRBD2 (7 bases). This CDR3 region has 15 residues. V was clipped by 1 base and J by 2 bases, with 11 bases between them. Germline CDR1 is SGHVS and CDR2 is FNYEAQ. CDR3 sequence (DNA): TGTGCCAGCAGCTTAGGCGGGGGCTTACAAGAGACCCAGTACTTC. Its protein is CASSLGGGLQETQYF.

In nucleotides, the CDR3 is TGCGCCAGCAGTGAAGGGGTGAGCTCTAACTATGGCTACACCTTC. Its protein is CASSEGVSSNYGYTF. The chain uses TRBV10-2 and TRBJ1-2, with D tentatively TRBD1 (5 bases). CDR1 WSHSY and CDR2 SAAADI come from the germline V gene. Between the trimmed V and J ends, which lost 3 bases and 0 bases, there was a span of 11 bases. This CDR3 is 15 amino acids long.

This rearrangement joins TRBV6-5 to TRBJ1-1; 7 bases match TRBD1. V lost 6 bases, J lost 6 bases, and 10 bases stayed unmatched. The CDR3 is 14 amino acids. Per the germline V gene, CDR1 is MNHEY and CDR2 is SVGAGI. CDR3 protein: CASREGQRRSEAFF. CDR3 nucleotide sequence: TGTGCCAGCAGAGAGGGACAGAGGAGGTCTGAAGCTTTCTTT.

The rearrangement joins TRBV19 to TRBJ1-2, with D unresolved. Germline V gene data show CDR1 as LNHDA and CDR2 as SQIVND (reference sequence). V lost 8 bases to trimming and J lost 3 bases, with 19 bases between them. The CDR3 loop spans 15 amino acids. DNA for the CDR3: TGTGCCAGTGGAGCCGGCAAAAAAAATTACTATGGCTACACCTTC. Protein sequence: CASGAGKKNYYGYTF.